The clone carrying this T cell receptor (beta chain) was observed a single time. Its specificity is unknown. The CDR3 has 16 residues. The germline CDR1 and CDR2 sequences are SGHTA and FQGNSA. Trimming at V came to 5 bases and at J to 6 bases, leaving 7 bases not matched to a gene. The sample is drawn from a study of cytomegalovirus exposure and HLA in healthy donors. Study conclusions and caveats: Most TCR sequences were seen very rarely across donors, but some public TCRs occurred in many. Highest at DRB1 and lowest at HLA-C, TCR association rates differed among HLA loci in a later analysis. Accurate HLA-A and HLA-B prediction from TCR beta sequences was reported for most subjects.

Vbeta (60) and Jbeta (13) primers were used in the PCR. Original analysis: In a later analysis, some 10 million of tens of millions of unique beta chains occurred in at least two donors. Sequencing was performed with immunoSEQ multiplex PCR; in TCRdb, only in-frame clones are kept and a portion is missing. That table furnishes V, J and clone size, whereas the DNA furnished D and trimming. The sample has 210,000 or so clones, about four fifths seen once. Sequencing was performed on PBMCs. The TCR sequence derives from a woman between 50 and 59 years old in good health and CMV-seropositive. J is TRBJ1-4 and V is TRBV7-2; 12 bases are a match to TRBD1. CDR3 coding DNA: TGTGCCAGCAGCCCACTCAGGGACAGGGGGCATGAAAAACTGTTTTTT. This sequence encodes CASSPLRDRGHEKLFF.